The clone carrying this T cell receptor beta chain was picked up a small number of times. Its antigen remains unknown. This sample was included in a study of response to subunit inactivated influenza vaccine. V lost 1 base, J lost 2 bases, and 5 bases stayed unmatched. The CDR3 totals 16 residues. Whole-study results and caveats: Each seasonal influenza vaccination recruits few new T cells, the authors suggested.

MiXCR was run by TCRdb on the RT-PCR reads, yielding one entry per CDR3 protein. The table lists over 750,000 distinct CDR3 sequences, roughly 20% of them singletons, with roughly 10% in the top ten. This rearrangement joins TRBV12-3 or TRBV12-4 to TRBJ1-2, with 9 positions matching TRBD1. The receptor was derived from a man between 50 and 59 years old who received an inactivated influenza vaccine. The sequenced sample was PBMCs from blood, obtained about 5 days after vaccination. The CDR3 DNA reads TGTGCCAGCAGTTTAGGTACAGGGGGCTCAAACTATGGCTACACCTTC. It yields the protein CASSLGTGGSNYGYTF.